The clone carrying this T cell receptor beta chain was detected only once. This entry belongs to a study of blood T cell repertoires in COVID-19. Per the germline V gene, CDR1 is SQVTM and CDR2 is ANQGSEA. The CDR3 extends over 14 amino acids. Trimming took 3 bases from V and 7 from J, leaving 18 bases between them. Assignment of participants to cohorts was predicated upon participant-reported clinical history. Assay: immunoSEQ multiplex PCR; the TCRdb copy retains only in-frame clones and omits some. This sample has about 150,000 clones, with more than 85% found just once. The source is a woman aged 50 to 65 who had recovered from COVID-19. Sequencing used PBMCs or T cells enriched from blood (not recorded which). J is TRBJ2-5 and V is TRBV29-1, with D possibly being TRBD1 (5 bases). The chain's CDR3 is CSVEPGMGHGTQYF. The CDR3 DNA is TGCAGCGTTGAGCCAGGGATGGGGCACGGGACCCAGTACTTC.